A selection of T cell receptor beta chains follows, all from one sample in a study of shared clonotypes between healthy human individuals. Assay: immunoSEQ multiplex PCR; the TCRdb copy retains only in-frame clones and omits some. The table lists hundreds of thousands of clones, 80% to 95% of them singletons. Input material: naive CD8+ T cells sorted from blood. Source of these receptors: a man under 40 in good health. Each CDR3 is given with its conserved first and last residue. A D gene is named only where the DNA matches it firmly. Only some rows state a clone size, as once, few, many or a class for expanded clones.

j_gene	v_gene	abundance	d_gene	CDR3nt	CDR3aa
TRBJ2-7	TRBV5-1	NA	TRBD1	TGCGCCAGCAGCTTGGGGACAGGGGGCCACGAGCAGTACTTC	CASSLGTGGHEQYF
TRBJ1-1	TRBV7-2	NA	NA	TGTGCCAGCAGCCCCACTGTGGGAACTAACACTGAAGCTTTCTTT	CASSPTVGTNTEAFF
TRBJ1-5	TRBV27	NA	NA	TGTGCCGTCCCGCCCTCGGGTAGCAATCAGCCCCAGCATTTT	CAVPPSGSNQPQHF
TRBJ2-6	TRBV4-3	few	NA	TGCGCCAGCAGCATACAGACAGGTGGTGGGGCCAACGTCCTGACTTTC	CASSIQTGGGANVLTF
TRBJ2-7	TRBV6-5	NA	NA	TGTGCCAGCAGTTCTGAAAGGGGGGCCTACGAGCAGTACTTC	CASSSERGAYEQYF
TRBJ2-2	TRBV2	NA	TRBD2	TGTGCCAGCAGTGATGGGCTAGCGGGAGGGGTCGGGGAGCTGTTTTTT	CASSDGLAGGVGELFF
TRBJ2-2	TRBV7-9	few	NA	TGTGCCAGCAGCTTAACTAGCACGAACACCGGGGAGCTGTTTTTT	CASSLTSTNTGELFF
TRBJ1-1	TRBV23-1	NA	NA	TGCGCCAGCAGTCTCGGGGGACCCACTGAAGCTTTCTTT	CASSLGGPTEAFF
TRBJ1-1	TRBV27	NA	NA	TGTGCCAGCAGTCTAAACAGACCCAGCTTTGAAGCTTTCTTT	CASSLNRPSFEAFF
TRBJ2-5	TRBV30	NA	NA	TGTGCCTGGAGTGTACAGGGATTCGAGACCCAGTACTTC	CAWSVQGFETQYF
TRBJ1-5	TRBV19	NA	TRBD1	TGTGCCAGTAGTATGGTAGGCGGGACAGGGCCTAATCAGCCCCAGCATTTT	CASSMVGGTGPNQPQHF
TRBJ2-4	TRBV6-1	NA	NA	TGTGCCAGCAGTGAACATAGTGACTTCGGGATTCAGTACTTC	CASSEHSDFGIQYF
TRBJ2-7	TRBV27	once	NA	TGTGCCAGCAGTATCGCTAGCGACTACGAGCAGTACTTC	CASSIASDYEQYF
TRBJ2-3	TRBV2	NA	TRBD2	TGTGCCAGCAGTGACCTAGCGGGAGTAGATACGCAGTATTTT	CASSDLAGVDTQYF
TRBJ1-2	TRBV5-5	NA	NA	TGTGCCAGCAGCTCCACCACAGGGTCCAACTATGGCTACACCTTC	CASSSTTGSNYGYTF
TRBJ2-3	TRBV9	NA	NA	TGTGCCAGCAGCGTAGAAGGGGCAGATACGCAGTATTTT	CASSVEGADTQYF
TRBJ2-1	TRBV7-9	once	NA	TGTGCCAGCAGCTTCGCCGACAGTGTTGAGCAGTTCTTC	CASSFADSVEQFF
TRBJ1-1	TRBV28	NA	NA	TGTGCCAGCAGTTTAAGTATAGATTTGAACACTGAAGCTTTCTTT	CASSLSIDLNTEAFF
TRBJ2-2	TRBV19	NA	NA	TGTGCCAGTATCCAGGGGAACACCGGGGAGCTGTTTTTT	CASIQGNTGELFF
TRBJ2-7	TRBV27	NA	NA	TGTGCCAGCAGGCTATACGGGGACGCCCGTCTCCACGAGCAGTACTTC	CASRLYGDARLHEQYF
TRBJ2-3	TRBV4-1	few	TRBD1	TGCGCCAGCAGCGCCCGGACAGGGCTAACAGATACGCAGTATTTT	CASSARTGLTDTQYF
TRBJ2-2	TRBV28	NA	NA	TGTGCCAGCAGTGGCTCCTTTTGGCAGCTGAACACCGGGGAGCTGTTTTTT	CASSGSFWQLNTGELFF
TRBJ2-2	TRBV28	NA	NA	TGTGCCGCCTCGGGGGACACCGGGGAGCTGTTTTTT	CAASGDTGELFF
TRBJ2-7	TRBV7-9	NA	TRBD2	TGTGCCAGCAGCTTAGCGGATGGGTCTAGCGGGGTTGCCGAGCAGTACTTC	CASSLADGSSGVAEQYF
TRBJ2-7	TRBV7-8	NA	NA	TGTGCCAGCAGCCCCGCGACCTACGAGCAGTACTTC	CASSPATYEQYF
TRBJ2-7	TRBV27	NA	TRBD2	TGTGCCAGCAGTTTGACTAGCGGCTACGAGCAGTACTTC	CASSLTSGYEQYF
TRBJ1-2	TRBV28	NA	TRBD1	TGTGCCAGCAGTCCGCTGACAGGGGGCGGTGGCTATGGCTACACCTTC	CASSPLTGGGGYGYTF
TRBJ1-2	TRBV29-1	NA	NA	TGCAGCGTTGAAGACACATTCTATGGCTACACCTTC	CSVEDTFYGYTF
TRBJ2-7	TRBV29-1	NA	TRBD1	TGCAGCGTTGAAGGGACAGGGGAATACGAGCAGTACTTC	CSVEGTGEYEQYF
TRBJ2-5	TRBV5-6	NA	NA	TGTGCCAGCAGCGCAGCGAACCAAGAGACCCAGTACTTC	CASSAANQETQYF
TRBJ2-7	TRBV11-3	NA	NA	TGTGCCAGCAGCTTAAATAGTCAGGCCTCCTACGAGCAGTACTTC	CASSLNSQASYEQYF
TRBJ1-2	TRBV10-1	NA	TRBD1	TGCGCCAGCAGTGACCCAGGACAGGGACGGGGGTATGGCTACACCTTC	CASSDPGQGRGYGYTF
TRBJ2-4	TRBV4-3	NA	NA	TGCGCCAGCAGCCAAGAAAGACTAGGCCTAGCCAAAAACATTCAGTACTTC	CASSQERLGLAKNIQYF
TRBJ2-7	TRBV27	NA	NA	TGTGCCAGCAGTTTTTCATCTGGAACTTATCTCTACGAGCAGTACTTC	CASSFSSGTYLYEQYF
TRBJ2-6	TRBV27	NA	TRBD2	TGTGCCACCGCCACCGGGGGGTATGGGGCCAACGTCCTGACTTTC	CATATGGYGANVLTF
TRBJ2-2	TRBV7-9	NA	NA	TGTGCCAGCAGCTTAGCGGGGTCTGCCGGGGAGCTGTTTTTT	CASSLAGSAGELFF
TRBJ2-2	TRBV4-1	NA	NA	TGCGCCAGCAGCCCACGTCATTGGGGGCGGGTTGTCGGGGAGCTGTTTTTT	CASSPRHWGRVVGELFF
TRBJ1-1	TRBV2	few	NA	TGTGCCACCCCAAAGAACACTGAAGCTTTCTTT	CATPKNTEAFF
TRBJ2-7	TRBV7-9	NA	TRBD2	TGTGCCAGCAGCTCCTCCCTAGCGGGAGCCCACGAGCAGTACTTC	CASSSSLAGAHEQYF
TRBJ2-1	TRBV7-6	once	NA	TGTGCCAGCAGCCCAAGGTTGGGGAATGAGCAGTTCTTC	CASSPRLGNEQFF
TRBJ2-7	TRBV27	NA	TRBD1	TGTGCCAGCAGATACGGACAGGGGGCCTACGAGCAGTACTTC	CASRYGQGAYEQYF
TRBJ1-5	TRBV2	NA	NA	TGTGCCAGCAGTGCGGCAGAGGGCTCTCTGCCCCAGCATTTT	CASSAAEGSLPQHF
TRBJ2-7	TRBV7-2	once	NA	TGTGCCAGCACCTCGTGGGAAGTAGGGCGAACAGGACGCGAGCAGTACTTC	CASTSWEVGRTGREQYF
TRBJ2-5	TRBV27	NA	NA	TGTGCCAGCAAAGGCCCAGGGGGGCAAGAGACCCAGTACTTC	CASKGPGGQETQYF
TRBJ1-2	TRBV4-1	NA	NA	TGCGCCAGCACCGGGAATACCAGGGGAGACTATGGCTACACCTTC	CASTGNTRGDYGYTF
TRBJ1-1	TRBV9	NA	NA	TGTGCCAGCAGCTCCTGGACAGCTTCGAACACTGAAGCTTTCTTT	CASSSWTASNTEAFF
TRBJ2-7	TRBV5-5	NA	TRBD1	TGTGCCAGCACTTTGGACAGGGGGCAGCTCGAGCAGTACTTC	CASTLDRGQLEQYF
TRBJ2-5	TRBV7-6	NA	NA	TGTGCCAGCAGCCCAACCCCAGTAGACCAAGAGACCCAGTACTTC	CASSPTPVDQETQYF
TRBJ2-7	TRBV13	NA	NA	TGTGCCAGCACAGAAGTTATCGGCGAGCAGTACTTC	CASTEVIGEQYF
TRBJ2-7	TRBV19	NA	TRBD1	TGTGCCAGTAGCCGGGACAGGGGCAACGAGCAGTACTTC	CASSRDRGNEQYF
TRBJ2-5	TRBV10-3	NA	NA	TGTGCCATCAGTGAGGGACAGCAAATCCAAGAGACCCAGTACTTC	CAISEGQQIQETQYF
TRBJ2-1	TRBV7-9	NA	TRBD1	TGTGCCAGCAGCTTACCCGCCGGGACAGGGCCCTACAATGAGCAGTTCTTC	CASSLPAGTGPYNEQFF